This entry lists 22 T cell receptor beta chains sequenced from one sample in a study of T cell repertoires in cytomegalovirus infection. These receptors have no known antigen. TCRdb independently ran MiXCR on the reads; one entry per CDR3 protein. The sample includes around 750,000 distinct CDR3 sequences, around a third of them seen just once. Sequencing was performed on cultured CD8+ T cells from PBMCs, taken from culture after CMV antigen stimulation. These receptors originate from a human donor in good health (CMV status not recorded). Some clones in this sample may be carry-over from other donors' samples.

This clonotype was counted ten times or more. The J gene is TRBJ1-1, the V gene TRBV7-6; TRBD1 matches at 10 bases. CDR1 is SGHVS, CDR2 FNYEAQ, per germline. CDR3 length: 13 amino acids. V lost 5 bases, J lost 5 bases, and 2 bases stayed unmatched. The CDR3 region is CASSGQGETEAFF. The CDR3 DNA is TGTGCCAGCAGCGGACAGGGGGAAACTGAAGCTTTCTTT.

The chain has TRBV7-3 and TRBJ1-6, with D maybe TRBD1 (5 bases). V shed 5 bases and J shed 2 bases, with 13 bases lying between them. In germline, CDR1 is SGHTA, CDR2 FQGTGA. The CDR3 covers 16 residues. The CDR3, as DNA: TGTGCCAGCAGCCCGAGGCAGGGCGCCTATAATTCACCCCTCCACTTT. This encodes CASSPRQGAYNSPLHF.

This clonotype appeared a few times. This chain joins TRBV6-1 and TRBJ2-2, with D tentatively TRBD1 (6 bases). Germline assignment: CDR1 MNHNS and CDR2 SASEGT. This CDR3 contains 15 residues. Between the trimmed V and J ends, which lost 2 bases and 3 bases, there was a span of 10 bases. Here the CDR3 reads CASSETGFDTGELFF. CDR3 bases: TGTGCCAGCAGTGAAACAGGGTTTGACACCGGGGAGCTGTTTTTT.

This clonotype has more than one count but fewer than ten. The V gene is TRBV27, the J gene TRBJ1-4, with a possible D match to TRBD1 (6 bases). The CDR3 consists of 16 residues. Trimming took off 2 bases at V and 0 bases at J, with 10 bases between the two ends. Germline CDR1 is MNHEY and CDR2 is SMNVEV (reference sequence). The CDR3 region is CASSLLRTATNEKLFF. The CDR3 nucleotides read TGTGCCAGCAGTTTACTGAGGACAGCAACTAATGAAAAACTGTTTTTT.

The CDR3 bases are TGTGCCAGCAGCGGACAGGGGCTACACGAGCAGTACTTC. Amino acid sequence: CASSGQGLHEQYF. The V gene is TRBV7-9, the J gene TRBJ2-7; 9 bases match TRBD1. The CDR3 runs 13 residues. Germline lookup yields CDR1 SEHNR and CDR2 FQNEAQ (reference sequence). V lost 5 bases and J lost 5; bases outside the gene matches: 4.

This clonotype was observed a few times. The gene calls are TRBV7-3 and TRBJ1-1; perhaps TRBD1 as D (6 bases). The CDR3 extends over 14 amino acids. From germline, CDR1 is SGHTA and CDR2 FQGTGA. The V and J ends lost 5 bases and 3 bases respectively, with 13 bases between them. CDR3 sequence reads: CASSPGRGHTEAFF. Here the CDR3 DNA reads TGTGCCAGCAGCCCTGGCCGGGGGCACACTGAAGCTTTCTTT.

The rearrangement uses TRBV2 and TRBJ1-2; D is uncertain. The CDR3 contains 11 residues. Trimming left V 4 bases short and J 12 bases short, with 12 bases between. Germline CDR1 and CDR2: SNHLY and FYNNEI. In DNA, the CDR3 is TGTGCCAGCAGTGCTGCGAGAGCGGACACCTTC. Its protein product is CASSAARADTF.

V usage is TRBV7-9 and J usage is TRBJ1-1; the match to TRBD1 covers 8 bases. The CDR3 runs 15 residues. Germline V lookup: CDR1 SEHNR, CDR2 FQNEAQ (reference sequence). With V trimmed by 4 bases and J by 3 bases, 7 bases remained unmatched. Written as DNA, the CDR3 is TGTGCCAGCAGCTCCTTGGACAGGGCGCACACTGAAGCTTTCTTT. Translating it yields CASSSLDRAHTEAFF.

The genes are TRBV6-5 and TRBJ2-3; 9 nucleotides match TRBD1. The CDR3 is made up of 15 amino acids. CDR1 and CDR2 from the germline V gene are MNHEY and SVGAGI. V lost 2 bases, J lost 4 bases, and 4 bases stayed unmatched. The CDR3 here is CASSYGTGKSDTQYF. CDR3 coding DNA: TGTGCCAGCAGTTACGGGACAGGGAAATCAGATACGCAGTATTTT.

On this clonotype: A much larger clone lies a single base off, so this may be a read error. The CDR3 bases are TGTGCCAGCAGCCAAAGACTCGGAATAAACGCCATATATTTT. Translation: CASSQRLGINAIYF. The V gene is TRBV7-6, the J gene TRBJ1-3; D not resolved. Per the germline V gene, CDR1 is SGHVS and CDR2 is FNYEAQ. This CDR3 contains 14 residues.

DNA of the CDR3: TGTGCCAGCAGTGGTGACAGGGAAGAGACCCAGTACTTC. This encodes CASSGDREETQYF. The V and J genes are TRBV2 and TRBJ2-5; 7 nucleotides agree with TRBD1. The CDR3 is made up of 13 amino acids. Germline V gene data show CDR1 as SNHLY and CDR2 as FYNNEI. J lost 3 bases, V lost 4 bases, and 2 bases had no gene match. The entire variable domain, with the rest obtained from reference TRBV2 and TRBJ2-5, is as follows: EPEVTQTPSHQVTQMGQEVILRCVPISNHLYFYWYRQILGQKVEFLVSFYNNEISEKSEIFDDQFSVERPDGSNFTLKIRSTKLEDSAMYFCASSGDREETQYFGPGTRLLVL.

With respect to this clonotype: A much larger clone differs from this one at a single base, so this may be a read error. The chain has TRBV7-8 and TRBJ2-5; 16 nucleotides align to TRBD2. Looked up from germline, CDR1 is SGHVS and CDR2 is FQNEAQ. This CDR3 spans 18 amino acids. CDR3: CPSSLLGLAGGRQETQYF. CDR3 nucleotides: TGTCCCAGCAGCTTATTGGGACTAGCGGGGGGGCGGCAAGAGACCCAGTACTTC.

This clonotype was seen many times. The CDR3 coding sequence is TGTGCCAGCACCCGAGAAGATGCTGGAAACACCATATATTTT. The encoded protein is CASTREDAGNTIYF. The chain couples TRBV6-2 or TRBV6-3 to TRBJ1-3; D is unclear. Germline loops: CDR1 MNHEY, CDR2 SVGEGT. V dropped 7 bases and J dropped 2 bases, with 12 bases sitting between them. The CDR3 is 14 amino acids.

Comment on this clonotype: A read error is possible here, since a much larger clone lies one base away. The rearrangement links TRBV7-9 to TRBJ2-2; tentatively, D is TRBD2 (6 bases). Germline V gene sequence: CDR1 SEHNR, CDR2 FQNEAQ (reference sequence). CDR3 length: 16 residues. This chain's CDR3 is CARSLDAGGNTGELFF. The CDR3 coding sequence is TGTGCCAGGAGCTTAGATGCCGGGGGTAACACCGGGGAGCTGTTTTTT.

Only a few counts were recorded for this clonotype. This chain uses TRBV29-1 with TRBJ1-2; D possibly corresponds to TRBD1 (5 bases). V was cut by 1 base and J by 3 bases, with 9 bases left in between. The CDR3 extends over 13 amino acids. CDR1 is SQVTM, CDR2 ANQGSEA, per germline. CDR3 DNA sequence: TGCAGCGTTGAAGTGGGACCTTACTATGGCTACACCTTC. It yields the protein CSVEVGPYYGYTF.

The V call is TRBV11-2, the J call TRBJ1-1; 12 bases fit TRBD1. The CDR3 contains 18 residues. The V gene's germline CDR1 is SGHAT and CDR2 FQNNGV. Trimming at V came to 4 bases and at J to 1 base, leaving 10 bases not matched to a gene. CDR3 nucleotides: TGTGCCAGCAGCTCGCTGGGAGGGACAGGGGGCCCGAACACTGAAGCTTTCTTT. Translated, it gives CASSSLGGTGGPNTEAFF.

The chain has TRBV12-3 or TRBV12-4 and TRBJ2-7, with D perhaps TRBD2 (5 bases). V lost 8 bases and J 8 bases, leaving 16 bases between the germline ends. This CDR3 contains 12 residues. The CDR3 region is CASGLDGVQQYF. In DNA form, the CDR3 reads TGTGCCAGCGGACTGGACGGAGTACAGCAGTACTTC.

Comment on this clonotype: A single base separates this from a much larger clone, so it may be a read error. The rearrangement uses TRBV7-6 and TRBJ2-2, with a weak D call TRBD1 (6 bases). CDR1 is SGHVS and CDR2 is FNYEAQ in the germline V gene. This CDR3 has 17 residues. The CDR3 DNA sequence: TGTGACAGCAGCTGGGCGAGGACAGTCGCGAACACCGGGGAGCTGTTTTTT. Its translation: CDSSWARTVANTGELFF.

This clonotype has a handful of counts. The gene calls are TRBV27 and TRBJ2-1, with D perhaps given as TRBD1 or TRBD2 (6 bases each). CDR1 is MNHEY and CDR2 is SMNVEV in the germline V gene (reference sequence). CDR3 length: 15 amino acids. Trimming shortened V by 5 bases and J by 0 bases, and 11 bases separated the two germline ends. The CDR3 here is CASSGGGASYNEQFF. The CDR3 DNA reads TGTGCCAGCAGTGGGGGCGGGGCCTCCTACAATGAGCAGTTCTTC.

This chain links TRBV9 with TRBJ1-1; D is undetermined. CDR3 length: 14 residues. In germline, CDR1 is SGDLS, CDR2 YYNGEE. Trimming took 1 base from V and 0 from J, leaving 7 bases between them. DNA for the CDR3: TGTGCCAGCAGCGTAAAGGGATTGAACACTGAAGCTTTCTTT. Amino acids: CASSVKGLNTEAFF.

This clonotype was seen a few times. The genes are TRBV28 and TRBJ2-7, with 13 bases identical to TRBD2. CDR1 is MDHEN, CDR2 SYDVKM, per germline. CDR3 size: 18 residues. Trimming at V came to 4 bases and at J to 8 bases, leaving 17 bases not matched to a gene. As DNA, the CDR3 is TGTGCCAGCAGTTCCTCGACTAGCGGGGGGACAAATAACCTCAAGCAGTACGTC. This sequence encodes CASSSSTSGGTNNLKQYV.

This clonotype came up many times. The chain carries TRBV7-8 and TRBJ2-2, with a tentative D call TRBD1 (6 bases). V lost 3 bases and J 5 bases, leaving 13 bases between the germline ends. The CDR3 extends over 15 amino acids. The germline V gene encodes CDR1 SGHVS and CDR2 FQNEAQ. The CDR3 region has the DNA TGTGCCAGCAGCTTCCCATGGGGGCGGACCGGGGAGCTGTTTTTT. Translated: CASSFPWGRTGELFF.